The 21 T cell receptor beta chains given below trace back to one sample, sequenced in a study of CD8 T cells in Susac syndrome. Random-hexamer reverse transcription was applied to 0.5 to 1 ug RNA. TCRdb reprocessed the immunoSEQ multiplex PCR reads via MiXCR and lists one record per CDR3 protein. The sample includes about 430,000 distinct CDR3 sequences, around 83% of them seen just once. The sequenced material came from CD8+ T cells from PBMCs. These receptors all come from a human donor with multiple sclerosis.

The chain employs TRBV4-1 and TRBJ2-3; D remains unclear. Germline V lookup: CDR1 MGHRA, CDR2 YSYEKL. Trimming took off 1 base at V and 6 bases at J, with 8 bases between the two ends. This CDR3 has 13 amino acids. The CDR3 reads CASSQGAWDTQYF. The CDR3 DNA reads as TGCGCCAGCAGCCAAGGGGCTTGGGATACGCAGTATTTT.

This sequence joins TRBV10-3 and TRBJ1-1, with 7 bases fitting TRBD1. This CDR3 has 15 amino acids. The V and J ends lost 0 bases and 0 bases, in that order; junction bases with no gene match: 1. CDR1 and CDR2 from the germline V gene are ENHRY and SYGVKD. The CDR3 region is CAISESDRLNTEAFF. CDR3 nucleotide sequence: TGTGCCATCAGTGAGTCGGACAGGTTGAACACTGAAGCTTTCTTT.

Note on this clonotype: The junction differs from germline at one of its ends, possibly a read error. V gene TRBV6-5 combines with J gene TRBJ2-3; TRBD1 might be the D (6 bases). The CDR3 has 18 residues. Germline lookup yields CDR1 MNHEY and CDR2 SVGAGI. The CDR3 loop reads CANSYSPMGTSSTDTQYF. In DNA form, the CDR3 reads TGTGCCAACAGTTACTCTCCGATGGGGACATCTAGCACAGATACGCAGTATTTT.

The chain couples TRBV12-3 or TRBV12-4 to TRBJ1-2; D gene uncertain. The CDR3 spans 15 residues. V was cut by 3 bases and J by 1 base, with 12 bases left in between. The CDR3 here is CASSFSPVGNYGYTF. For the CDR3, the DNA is TGTGCCAGCAGTTTTTCCCCCGTGGGTAACTATGGCTACACCTTC.

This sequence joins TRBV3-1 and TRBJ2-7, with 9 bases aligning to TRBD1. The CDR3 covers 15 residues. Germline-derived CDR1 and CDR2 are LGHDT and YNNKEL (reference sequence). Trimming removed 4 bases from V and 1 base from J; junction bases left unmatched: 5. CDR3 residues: CASSRTGDISYEQYF. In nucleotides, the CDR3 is TGTGCCAGCAGCCGGACAGGGGACATTTCCTACGAGCAGTACTTC.

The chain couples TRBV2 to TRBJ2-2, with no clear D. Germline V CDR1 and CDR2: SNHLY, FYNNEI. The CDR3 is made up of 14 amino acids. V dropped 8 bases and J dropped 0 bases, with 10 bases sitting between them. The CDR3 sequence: CASRDGSNTGELFF. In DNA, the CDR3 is TGTGCCAGCCGCGACGGGTCGAACACCGGGGAGCTGTTTTTT.

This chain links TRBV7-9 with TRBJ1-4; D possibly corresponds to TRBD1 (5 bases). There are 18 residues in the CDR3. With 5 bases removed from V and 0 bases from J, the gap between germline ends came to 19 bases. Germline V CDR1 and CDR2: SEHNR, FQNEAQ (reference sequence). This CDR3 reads CASSVMPGRQSTNEKLFF. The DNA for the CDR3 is TGTGCCAGCAGCGTCATGCCGGGACGGCAGTCAACTAATGAAAAACTGTTTTTT.

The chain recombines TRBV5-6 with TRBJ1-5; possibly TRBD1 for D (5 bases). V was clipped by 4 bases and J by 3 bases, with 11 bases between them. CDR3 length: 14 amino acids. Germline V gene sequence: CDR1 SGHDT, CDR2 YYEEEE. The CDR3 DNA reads TGTGCCAGCAGCCCCGGGGCCCTCAATCAGCCCCAGCATTTT. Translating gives CASSPGALNQPQHF.

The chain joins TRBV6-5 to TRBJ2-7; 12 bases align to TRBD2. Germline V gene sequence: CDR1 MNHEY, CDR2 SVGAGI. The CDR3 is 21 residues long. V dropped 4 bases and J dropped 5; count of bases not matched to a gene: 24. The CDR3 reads CASSSPLPGTSGPSDPDEQYF. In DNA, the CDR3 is TGTGCCAGCAGTTCTCCTCTACCGGGGACTAGCGGGCCTTCGGACCCGGACGAGCAGTACTTC.

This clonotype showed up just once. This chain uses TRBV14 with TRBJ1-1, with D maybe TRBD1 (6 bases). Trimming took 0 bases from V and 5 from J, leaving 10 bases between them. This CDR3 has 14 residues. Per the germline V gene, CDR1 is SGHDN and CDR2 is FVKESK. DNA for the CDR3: TGTGCCAGCAGCCAAGAGAAAGGGGGAACTGAAGCTTTCTTT. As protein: CASSQEKGGTEAFF.

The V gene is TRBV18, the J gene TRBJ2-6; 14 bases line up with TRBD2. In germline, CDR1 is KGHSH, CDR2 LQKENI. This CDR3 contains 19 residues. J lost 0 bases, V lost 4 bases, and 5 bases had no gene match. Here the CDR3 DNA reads TGTGCCAGCTCACTACCCGGGACTAGCGGGGGCTCTGGGGCCAACGTCCTGACTTTC. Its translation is CASSLPGTSGGSGANVLTF.

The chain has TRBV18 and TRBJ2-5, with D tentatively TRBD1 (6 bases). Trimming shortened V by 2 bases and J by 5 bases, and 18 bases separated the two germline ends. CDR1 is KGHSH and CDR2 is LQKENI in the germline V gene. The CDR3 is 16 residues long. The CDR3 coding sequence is TGTGCCAGCTCACCAGAAATGGTACAGGGTGAGGAGACCCAGTACTTC. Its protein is CASSPEMVQGEETQYF.

The CDR3 DNA sequence: TGTGCCAGCAGCTTGCGGTTCAGCTCCACTGAAAAACTGTTTTTT. Translated: CASSLRFSSTEKLFF. This sequence joins TRBV5-5 and TRBJ1-4; D is undetermined. The CDR3 is made up of 15 amino acids. Per germline, CDR1 SGHKS and CDR2 YYEKEE (reference sequence). V lost 1 base, J lost 7 bases, and 14 bases lay in between.

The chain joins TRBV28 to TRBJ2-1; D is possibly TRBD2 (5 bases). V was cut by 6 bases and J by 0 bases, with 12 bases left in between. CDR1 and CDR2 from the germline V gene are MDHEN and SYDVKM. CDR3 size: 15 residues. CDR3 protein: CASRRTGSSYNEQFF. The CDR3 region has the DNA TGTGCCAGCAGAAGGACGGGGAGCTCCTACAATGAGCAGTTCTTC.

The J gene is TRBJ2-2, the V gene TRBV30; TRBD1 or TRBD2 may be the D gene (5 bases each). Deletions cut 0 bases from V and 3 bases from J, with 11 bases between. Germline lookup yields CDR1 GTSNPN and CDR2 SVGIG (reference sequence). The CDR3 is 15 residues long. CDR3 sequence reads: CAWSVLGADTGELFF. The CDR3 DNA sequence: TGTGCCTGGAGTGTCCTCGGGGCTGACACCGGGGAGCTGTTTTTT. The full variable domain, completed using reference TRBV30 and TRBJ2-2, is SQTIHQWPATLVQPVGSPLSLECTVEGTSNPNLYWYRQAAGRGLQLLFYSVGIGQISSEVPQNLSASRPQDRQFILSSKKLLLSDSGFYLCAWSVLGADTGELFFGEGSRLTVL.

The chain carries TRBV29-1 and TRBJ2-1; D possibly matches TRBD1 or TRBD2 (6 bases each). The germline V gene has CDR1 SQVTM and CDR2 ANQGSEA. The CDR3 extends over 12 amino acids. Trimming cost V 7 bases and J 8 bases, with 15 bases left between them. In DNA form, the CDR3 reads TGCAGCGCGGGGGACATTGGGGATGAGCAGTTCTTC. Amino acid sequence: CSAGDIGDEQFF.

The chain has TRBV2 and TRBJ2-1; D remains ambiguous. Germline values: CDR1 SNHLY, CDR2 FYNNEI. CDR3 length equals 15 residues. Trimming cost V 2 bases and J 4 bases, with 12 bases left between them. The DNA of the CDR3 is TGTGCCAGCAGTGAAAGTTTGGCAGCTTACAATGAGCAGTTCTTC. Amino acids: CASSESLAAYNEQFF.

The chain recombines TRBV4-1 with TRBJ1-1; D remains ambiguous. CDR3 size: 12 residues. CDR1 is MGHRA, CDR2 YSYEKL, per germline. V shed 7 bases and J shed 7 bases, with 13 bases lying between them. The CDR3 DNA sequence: TGCGCCAGCACATTAGGCAGCGGTGAAGCTTTCTTT. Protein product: CASTLGSGEAFF.

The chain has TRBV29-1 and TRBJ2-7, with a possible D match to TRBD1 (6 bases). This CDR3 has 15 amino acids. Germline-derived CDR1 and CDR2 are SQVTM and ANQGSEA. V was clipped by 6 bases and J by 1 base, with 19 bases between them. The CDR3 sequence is CSVALAGVASYEQYF. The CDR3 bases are TGCAGCGTCGCCTTAGCAGGGGTCGCTTCCTACGAGCAGTACTTC.

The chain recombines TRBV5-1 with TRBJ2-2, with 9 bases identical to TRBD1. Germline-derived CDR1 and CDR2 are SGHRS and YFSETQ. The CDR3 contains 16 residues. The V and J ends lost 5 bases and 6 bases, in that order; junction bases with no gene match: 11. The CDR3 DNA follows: TGCGCCAGCAGTTCCCCCGGGACAGGGTTGGCCGGGGAGCTGTTTTTT. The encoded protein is CASSSPGTGLAGELFF.

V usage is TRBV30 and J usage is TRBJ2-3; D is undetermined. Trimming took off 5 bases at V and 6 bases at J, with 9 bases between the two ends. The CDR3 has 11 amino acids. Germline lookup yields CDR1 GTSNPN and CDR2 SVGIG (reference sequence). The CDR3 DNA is TGTGCCTGGGTCGGGTTGGATACGCAGTATTTT. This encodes CAWVGLDTQYF.